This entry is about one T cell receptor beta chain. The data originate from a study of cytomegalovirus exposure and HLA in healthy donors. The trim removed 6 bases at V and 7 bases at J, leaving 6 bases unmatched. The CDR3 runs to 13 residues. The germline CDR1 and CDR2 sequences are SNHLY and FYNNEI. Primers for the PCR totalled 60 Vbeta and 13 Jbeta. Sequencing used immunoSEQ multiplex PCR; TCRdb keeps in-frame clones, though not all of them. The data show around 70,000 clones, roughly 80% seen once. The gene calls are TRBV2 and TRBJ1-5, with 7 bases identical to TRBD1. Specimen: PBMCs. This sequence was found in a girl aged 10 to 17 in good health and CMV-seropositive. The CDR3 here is CASSPTGNQPQHF. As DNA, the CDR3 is TGTGCCAGCAGCCCGACAGGGAACCAGCCCCAGCATTTT.